These 18 T cell receptor beta chains originate from one sample sequenced in a study of shared clonotypes between healthy human individuals. Naive-designated CD8 cells lacked CD45RO, were positively enriched for CCR7, and omitted terminally differentiated effector memory CD45RA+ cells. This table comes from immunoSEQ multiplex PCR, and its TCRdb copy is limited to in-frame clones, with some not included. The sample shows 600,000 or so clones, 90% to 95% of them seen only once. Material: naive CD8+ T cells sorted from blood. The source of these receptors is a woman aged 25-40 years in good health.

The chain's CDR3 is CASSHDGTSGSRQYF. In nucleotides, the CDR3 is TGTGCCAGCAGCCACGACGGGACTAGCGGGAGCCGGCAGTACTTC. V is TRBV4-2 and J is TRBJ2-7; 14 nucleotides line up with TRBD2. The germline CDR1 and CDR2 sequences are LGHNA and YNFKEQ. V lost 3 bases, J lost 9 bases, and 7 bases stayed unmatched. The CDR3 loop spans 15 amino acids.

The rearrangement joins TRBV5-6 to TRBJ2-7; TRBD1 agrees at 7 bases. This CDR3 comprises 14 residues. The germline gives CDR1 SGHDT, CDR2 YYEEEE. V shed 4 bases, J shed 0 bases, and the junction held 4 bases outside the gene matches. CDR3 loop: CASSGGQASYEQYF. In nucleotides, the CDR3 is TGTGCCAGCAGCGGTGGACAGGCCTCCTACGAGCAGTACTTC.

This clone occurred a few times. The sample has other DNA sequences that encode this CDR3 too. The chain joins TRBV27 to TRBJ2-3, with 10 nucleotides matching TRBD2. The CDR3 consists of 15 residues. CDR1 is MNHEY and CDR2 is SMNVEV in the germline V gene (reference sequence). The ends lost 4 bases at V and 1 base at J; junction bases unmatched: 2. The CDR3, as DNA: TGTGCCAGCAGTTCAGGGACTAGCGGCACAGATACGCAGTATTTT. This sequence encodes CASSSGTSGTDTQYF.

The chain joins TRBV6-1 to TRBJ2-7, with 10 nucleotides matching TRBD2. The CDR3 consists of 22 residues. V lost 2 bases and J lost 0; bases outside the gene matches: 22. Germline values: CDR1 MNHNS, CDR2 SASEGT. The CDR3 loop reads CASSEIDSSPGLAARFSYEQYF. CDR3 DNA sequence: TGTGCCAGCAGTGAAATAGACTCGTCCCCAGGACTAGCGGCTCGGTTCTCCTACGAGCAGTACTTC.

V is TRBV6-5 and J is TRBJ1-5; possibly TRBD1 for D (6 bases). The V and J ends lost 6 bases and 6 bases respectively, with 12 bases between them. Germline V CDR1 and CDR2: MNHEY, SVGAGI. The CDR3 consists of 13 residues. CDR3 in amino acids: CASSTIQGQPQHF. DNA of the CDR3: TGTGCCAGCAGCACCATACAGGGTCAGCCCCAGCATTTT.

The chain joins TRBV5-3 to TRBJ1-1; a weak D match, TRBD1 (5 bases). TRBV5-3 is identified as an open reading frame with a role that is uncertain. The CDR3 is 13 amino acids. V shed 4 bases and J shed 1 base, with 8 bases lying between them. The CDR3 nucleotides are TGTGCCAGAAGCCCCGGGACGAACACTGAAGCTTTCTTT. Encoded protein: CARSPGTNTEAFF.

Details on this clone: The same CDR3 also results from other DNA sequences found in this sample. The chain has TRBV20-1 and TRBJ2-7; TRBD2 is a possible D gene (5 bases). V lost 6 bases, J lost 3 bases, and 6 bases lay in between. CDR1 and CDR2 from the germline V gene are DFQATT and SNEGSKA (reference sequence). This CDR3 contains 10 residues. For the CDR3, the DNA is TGCAGTGCCGGAGGCTACGAGCAGTACTTC. Translating it yields CSAGGYEQYF.

The chain is built from TRBV27 and TRBJ2-7; D unclear. The CDR3 runs to 16 residues. Germline loops: CDR1 MNHEY, CDR2 SMNVEV (reference sequence). The V gene lost 1 base and the J gene lost 3 bases, with 16 bases spanning the gap. CDR3 bases: TGTGCCAGCAGTTTATACGGGCAATCTCCCTACTACGAGCAGTACTTC. It encodes CASSLYGQSPYYEQYF.

The V and J genes are TRBV4-2 and TRBJ2-2, with 11 bases that match TRBD1. The CDR3 loop spans 16 amino acids. Germline V lookup: CDR1 LGHNA, CDR2 YNFKEQ. With 2 bases clipped from V and 6 bases from J, the junction kept 5 bases outside the gene matches. CDR3 sequence: CASSQRPGQGAGELFF. The CDR3 coding sequence is TGTGCCAGCAGCCAAAGACCGGGACAGGGGGCCGGGGAGCTGTTTTTT.

The chain has TRBV7-8 and TRBJ1-1, with 7 bases matching TRBD1. The CDR3 extends over 16 amino acids. With 5 bases clipped from V and 0 bases from J, the junction kept 9 bases outside the gene matches. Germline values: CDR1 SGHVS, CDR2 FQNEAQ. The CDR3 sequence: CASSPDRVSLNTEAFF. CDR3 coding DNA: TGTGCCAGCAGCCCCGACAGGGTTTCCTTGAACACTGAAGCTTTCTTT.

The chain couples TRBV28 to TRBJ2-3; D possibly corresponds to TRBD2 (5 bases). The CDR3 totals 11 residues. Germline-derived CDR1 and CDR2 are MDHEN and SYDVKM. V lost 4 bases, J lost 6 bases, and 5 bases lay in between. CDR3 in amino acids: CASSSGDTQYF. CDR3 bases: TGTGCCAGCAGTTCGGGGGATACGCAGTATTTT.

V gene TRBV23-1 combines with J gene TRBJ1-5, with D perhaps TRBD1 (5 bases). TRBV23-1 has ORF status, its function being uncertain. Trimming took 7 bases from V and 2 from J, leaving 15 bases between them. This CDR3 spans 15 amino acids. CDR3 DNA: TGCGCCAGCACCTCGAGTAGGGGCCGCAATCAGCCCCAGCATTTT. This gives the protein CASTSSRGRNQPQHF.

This chain links TRBV2 with TRBJ2-7; 12 bases are a match to TRBD1. Trimming at V came to 7 bases and at J to 6 bases, leaving 10 bases not matched to a gene. Germline-derived CDR1 and CDR2 are SNHLY and FYNNEI. The CDR3 spans 15 residues. The CDR3 region has the DNA TGTGCCAGCACTGACGGGGGGACAGGGGGCTTCGAGCAGTACTTC. It codes for CASTDGGTGGFEQYF.

This chain connects TRBV5-1 to TRBJ2-1; 10 bases map to TRBD2. Germline CDR1 and CDR2: SGHRS and YFSETQ. The length of the CDR3 is 16 residues. J lost 1 base, V lost 4 bases, and 5 bases had no gene match. The CDR3 sequence is CASSLLAGESYNEQFF. The CDR3 coding sequence is TGCGCCAGCAGCCTCCTAGCGGGAGAATCCTACAATGAGCAGTTCTTC.

This rearrangement joins TRBV7-9 to TRBJ2-1; 9 bases are a match to TRBD1. With V trimmed by 5 bases and J by 3 bases, 5 bases remained unmatched. Germline V CDR1 and CDR2: SEHNR, FQNEAQ (reference sequence). The CDR3 is 15 amino acids. The chain's CDR3 is CASSPGQGLYNEQFF. DNA of the CDR3: TGTGCCAGCAGCCCAGGACAGGGGCTCTACAATGAGCAGTTCTTC.

The V call is TRBV4-1, the J call TRBJ2-1; TRBD1 matches at 8 bases. The CDR3 is made up of 14 amino acids. V lost 4 bases to trimming and J lost 2 bases; unmatched junction nucleotides: 1. Germline V CDR1 and CDR2: MGHRA, YSYEKL. CDR3 residues: CASSLQGAYNEQFF. The CDR3 region has the DNA TGCGCCAGCAGCCTACAGGGGGCCTACAATGAGCAGTTCTTC.

The chain joins TRBV28 to TRBJ2-1; the D is unclear. Trimming removed 6 bases from V and 4 bases from J, with 13 bases in between. The germline gives CDR1 MDHEN, CDR2 SYDVKM. The CDR3 runs to 14 residues. DNA of the CDR3: TGTGCCAGCAGAGGGCGGATGGGATACAATGAGCAGTTCTTC. It translates to CASRGRMGYNEQFF.

The chain links TRBV9 to TRBJ2-1; D gene unclear. V lost 0 bases and J lost 5, with 9 bases in between. Germline CDR1 reads SGDLS; CDR2 reads YYNGEE. The CDR3 loop spans 14 amino acids. The CDR3 DNA follows: TGTGCCAGCAGCGTAGCCCGGGCAGACAATGAGCAGTTCTTC. It translates to CASSVARADNEQFF.